The 25 T cell receptor beta chains listed next were all sequenced from one sample in a study of blood T cells in healthy people across ages. Using a J-beta primer mix together with a sample-barcoded 5' primer, a second PCR was run for about 6 to 12 cycles. TCRdb re-derived calls from the 5' RACE reads in MiXCR, one entry per CDR3 protein. This table has around 940,000 distinct CDR3 sequences, roughly 47% appearing once. Sequencing used blood. The receptor set was obtained from a woman aged 55-75 years in good health.

V usage is TRBV18 and J usage is TRBJ2-7, with 12 bases matching TRBD2. The length of the CDR3 is 16 residues. V lost 3 bases, J lost 2 bases, and 5 bases stayed unmatched. The V gene's germline CDR1 is KGHSH and CDR2 LQKENI. The CDR3 nucleotides are TGTGCCAGCTCACCTAGAAGGACTAGCGGGACCTACGAGCAGTACTTC. This codes for CASSPRRTSGTYEQYF.

The chain recombines TRBV18 with TRBJ2-7; D is unresolved. The CDR3 covers 11 residues. The germline V and J ends were trimmed by 3 bases and 5 bases, with 5 bases remaining between them. CDR1 is KGHSH and CDR2 is LQKENI in the germline V gene. CDR3 sequence (DNA): TGTGCCAGCTCACCCATCGACGAGCAGTACTTC. This codes for CASSPIDEQYF.

V is TRBV30 and J is TRBJ2-3, with D tentatively TRBD2 (6 bases). CDR3 size: 18 residues. V lost 1 base and J lost 4, with 24 bases in between. Germline CDR1 and CDR2: GTSNPN and SVGIG (reference sequence). In DNA, the CDR3 is TGTGCCTGGAGTGGGGTAGCGGCCCCCATTTACTACGCAGATACGCAGTATTTT. It yields the protein CAWSGVAAPIYYADTQYF.

The chain joins TRBV20-1 to TRBJ2-5, with TRBD2 matching 9 bases. The germline CDR1 and CDR2 sequences are DFQATT and SNEGSKA (reference sequence). With 4 bases clipped from V and 3 bases from J, the junction kept 3 bases outside the gene matches. The CDR3 loop spans 13 amino acids. CDR3 protein: CSANAGGEETQYF. CDR3 nucleotide sequence: TGCAGTGCTAATGCGGGAGGGGAAGAGACCCAGTACTTC.

This clonotype was found a few times. The chain links TRBV20-1 to TRBJ2-7; TRBD2 matches at 7 bases. CDR3 size: 14 residues. Per germline, CDR1 DFQATT and CDR2 SNEGSKA (reference sequence). V was clipped by 5 bases and J by 4 bases; unmatched bases: 11. This CDR3 reads CSAGAPAGVYEQYF. The CDR3 DNA reads TGCAGTGCTGGGGCACCCGCGGGGGTTTACGAGCAGTACTTC.

The V gene is TRBV20-1, the J gene TRBJ1-2; TRBD1 agrees at 7 bases. Germline CDR1 reads DFQATT; CDR2 reads SNEGSKA (reference sequence). V shed 3 bases and J 8 bases; nucleotides not matched to a gene: 15. The length of the CDR3 is 15 residues. Here the CDR3 DNA reads TGCAGTGCTAGGGACCCGGGACAGATAAGGCCAGGCTACACCTTC. Translated: CSARDPGQIRPGYTF.

The V gene is TRBV25-1, the J gene TRBJ2-4, with TRBD2 as a possible D gene (6 bases). The CDR3 is 14 residues long. V lost 4 bases, J lost 4 bases, and 11 bases lay in between. Germline values: CDR1 MGHDK, CDR2 SYGVNS. In DNA, the CDR3 is TGTGCCAGCAGTGGGGGGGAGCAAAAAAACATTCAGTACTTC. Encoded protein: CASSGGEQKNIQYF.

This clonotype was seen repeatedly, ten times or more. This rearrangement joins TRBV6-5 to TRBJ2-4; D ambiguous. Germline lookup yields CDR1 MNHEY and CDR2 SVGAGI. The V end lost 8 bases, the J end lost 2 bases, and 10 bases lay between the germline ends. This CDR3 region has 13 residues. CDR3 sequence (DNA): TGTGCCAGCGCACTTGGACCCAAAAACATTCAGTACTTC. Amino acids: CASALGPKNIQYF.

The chain is built from TRBV20-1 and TRBJ2-7; TRBD2 might be the D (5 bases). Germline V gene data show CDR1 as DFQATT and CDR2 as SNEGSKA (reference sequence). Trimming stripped 5 bases from V and 3 bases from J, with 8 bases between. The CDR3 runs 11 residues. The DNA for the CDR3 is TGCAGTGCTCCCCGGGACTACGAGCAGTACTTC. Translation gives CSAPRDYEQYF.

The chain recombines TRBV6-2 or TRBV6-3 with TRBJ2-5, with D perhaps matching TRBD2 (6 bases). The better agreement between TRBJ2-7 and the DNA end casts doubt on the J call. The CDR3 runs to 16 residues. The V gene's germline CDR1 is MNHEY and CDR2 SVGEGT. In DNA, the CDR3 is TGTGCCAGCAACCTTACATGTGGTCGGGGGATCTACGAGCAGTACTTC. It encodes CASNLTCGRGIYEQYF.

This clonotype was picked up a small number of times. V gene TRBV10-3 combines with J gene TRBJ2-1; no clear D gene. Germline V lookup: CDR1 ENHRY, CDR2 SYGVKD. The V end lost 0 bases, the J end lost 7 bases, and 7 bases lay between the germline ends. This CDR3 spans 13 amino acids. CDR3 nucleotide sequence: TGTGCCATCAGTGAGTCGAATTTTAATGAGCAGTTCTTC. Translating gives CAISESNFNEQFF.

The V call is TRBV20-1, the J call TRBJ2-7, with D possibly matching TRBD1 (6 bases). The V gene lost 1 base and the J gene lost 6 bases, with 13 bases spanning the gap. Germline loops: CDR1 DFQATT, CDR2 SNEGSKA (reference sequence). The CDR3 is 13 amino acids. The CDR3 bases are TGCAGTGCTAGAGGGACAGCACGGGGCGAGCAGTACTTC. This encodes CSARGTARGEQYF.

Turning to this clonotype: Because it lacks the conserved phenylalanine or tryptophan at the end, this CDR3 is likely a read error. The V gene is TRBV7-7, the J gene TRBJ2-5; TRBD2 aligns across 11 bases. Germline V gene sequence: CDR1 SSHAT, CDR2 FNYEAQ (reference sequence). The CDR3 sequence is 14 residues long. The CDR3 region is CASSLAGGRETQYS. CDR3 nucleotides: TGTGCCAGCAGCCTAGCGGGAGGTAGAGAGACCCAGTACTCC.

About this clonotype itself: Its ends do not fully match the called genes, so a read error is possible. The rearrangement joins TRBV7-9 to TRBJ2-3; 7 bases match TRBD2. Germline CDR1 and CDR2: SEHNR and FQNEAQ (reference sequence). CDR3 size: 18 residues. CDR3 residues: CASRAGSGITAGTDTQYF. DNA of the CDR3: TGTGCTAGCAGGGCCGGGAGCGGGATTACCGCAGGCACAGATACGCAGTATTTT.

The chain is built from TRBV27 and TRBJ2-5; weak D call: TRBD1 (6 bases). The J call is in doubt because the DNA end fits TRBJ2-7 better. Germline V gene sequence: CDR1 MNHEY, CDR2 SMNVEV (reference sequence). The CDR3 consists of 15 residues. CDR3 sequence: CASSSSVEGVYEQYF. The CDR3 nucleotides are TGTGCCAGCAGTTCCTCCGTAGAGGGGGTCTACGAGCAGTACTTC.

The rearrangement uses TRBV20-1 and TRBJ2-3, with D possibly being TRBD1 or TRBD2 (5 bases each). The germline V gene encodes CDR1 DFQATT and CDR2 SNEGSKA (reference sequence). The CDR3 sequence is 19 residues long. V gave up 0 bases and J gave up 2 bases, with 24 bases separating them. CDR3 sequence reads: CSARDYQGATPHPTDTQYF. CDR3 coding DNA: TGCAGTGCTAGAGATTACCAGGGAGCAACGCCTCACCCCACAGATACGCAGTATTTT.

This clonotype was counted ten times or more. This chain joins TRBV20-1 and TRBJ2-3; the match to TRBD2 covers 7 bases. Germline V lookup: CDR1 DFQATT, CDR2 SNEGSKA (reference sequence). The CDR3 sequence is 14 residues long. After removal of 7 bases from V and 8 bases from J, the junction contained 15 bases not matched to a gene. CDR3 sequence: CSVKGLLSLGTQYF. The CDR3 DNA follows: TGCAGTGTAAAGGGACTACTCTCGCTGGGTACGCAGTATTTT.

This clonotype was observed once. The J gene is TRBJ2-7, the V gene TRBV5-1; D unclear. This CDR3 has 13 residues. The V end was cut by 3 bases, the J end by 1 base, with 8 bases between. Looked up from germline, CDR1 is SGHRS and CDR2 is YFSETQ. This CDR3 reads CASSSGKSYEQYF. In DNA form, the CDR3 reads TGCGCCAGCAGCTCTGGCAAATCCTACGAGCAGTACTTC.

The V call is TRBV2, the J call TRBJ2-5; D is unclear. Gene TRBJ2-7 matches the end of the DNA better, so the J call may be wrong. The CDR3 sequence is 12 residues long. In germline, CDR1 is SNHLY, CDR2 FYNNEI. CDR3 bases: TGTGCCAGCAGTGGTACTGGACGCGAGCAGTACTTC. Protein product: CASSGTGREQYF.

The V call is TRBV27, the J call TRBJ2-7; no firm D call. The CDR3 extends over 16 amino acids. CDR1 and CDR2 (germline): MNHEY, SMNVEV (reference sequence). V lost 2 bases to trimming and J lost 1 base, with 15 bases between them. The CDR3 nucleotides are TGTGCCAGCAGTTTAATCCTCGGCGGTAGTTCCTACGAGCAGTACTTC. Protein product: CASSLILGGSSYEQYF.

V gene TRBV28 combines with J gene TRBJ1-2, with D maybe TRBD1 (6 bases). V was shortened by 7 bases and J by 6 bases, with 21 bases between the two germline ends. The germline gives CDR1 MDHEN, CDR2 SYDVKM. The CDR3 contains 15 residues. CDR3 bases: TGTGCCAGCATTCCGACGGGACACCGGTCCCATGGCTACACCTTC. Residues: CASIPTGHRSHGYTF.

The chain links TRBV5-1 to TRBJ2-1, with 12 bases that match TRBD2. J lost 4 bases, V lost 5 bases, and 10 bases had no gene match. Germline V gene data show CDR1 as SGHRS and CDR2 as YFSETQ. This CDR3 is 17 amino acids long. This chain's CDR3 is CASRSSGRASLYNEQFF. CDR3 coding DNA: TGCGCCAGCAGATCTAGCGGGAGGGCCTCCCTGTACAATGAGCAGTTCTTC.

The rearrangement joins TRBV10-3 to TRBJ2-7, with D possibly TRBD1 on 6 matching bases. The length of the CDR3 is 14 residues. From germline, CDR1 is ENHRY and CDR2 SYGVKD. V lost 10 bases, J lost 1 base, and 17 bases lay in between. The CDR3 protein is CASAPGAESYEQYF. The CDR3 coding sequence is TGTGCCAGCGCCCCAGGGGCAGAGTCCTACGAGCAGTACTTC.

The chain employs TRBV20-1 and TRBJ1-1; D unclear. Trimming cost V 3 bases and J 6 bases, with 5 bases left between them. Germline V gene lookup returns CDR1 DFQATT and CDR2 SNEGSKA (reference sequence). This CDR3 comprises 10 residues. In nucleotides, the CDR3 is TGCAGTGCTAGTGTCTCTGAAGCTTTCTTT. Protein product: CSASVSEAFF.

As concerns this clonotype: The junction does not match germline at one end; this may be a read error. The chain links TRBV4-2 to TRBJ2-3; D is ambiguous. Germline-derived CDR1 and CDR2 are LGHNA and YNFKEQ. The CDR3 totals 17 residues. CDR3 residues: CASSQDFRTLGTDTQYF. The CDR3 DNA reads TGCGCCAGCAGCCAAGATTTTCGGACGCTAGGCACAGATACGCAGTATTTT.